This T cell receptor beta chain appears in the sequencing data of a study of blood T cell repertoires in COVID-19. Data came from immunoSEQ multiplex PCR; TCRdb stores just in-frame clones and leaves some out. The sample shows about 99,000 clones, 85% to 90% of them seen only once. Trimming left V 2 bases short and J 5 bases short, with 12 bases between. Germline values: CDR1 ENHRY, CDR2 SYGVKD. There are 15 residues in the CDR3. The sample was peripheral blood. J is TRBJ2-2 and V is TRBV10-3; D is ambiguous. The TCR comes from a man aged 50-59 years with acute or convalescent COVID-19. The CDR3 loop reads CAISESRTVTGELFF. The CDR3 nucleotides are TGTGCCATCAGTGAGAGCCGCACAGTTACCGGGGAGCTGTTTTTT.